A single TCR beta chain is shown here with its context. As yet, its antigen is unknown. Here immunoSEQ multiplex PCR was the method, and the copy in TCRdb shows in-frame clones only, minus some. The sample holds fewer than 800,000 clones, about 91% seen once. The sample is drawn from a study of shared clonotypes between healthy human individuals. Study context: Plates per donor: three CD4 naive, three CD4 memory, two CD8 naive, one CD8 memory. Points from the study as a whole: Genetic and exposure-history diversity was limited by the few donors. The sharing of about 5% of naive CD4 clonotypes was seen across several donors.

CD8 cells regarded as naive lacked CD45RO, were positively chosen for CCR7, and omitted terminally differentiated effector memory CD45RA+ cells. Adult Caucasians living in Nashville, Tennessee made up all of the donors. The sequence derives from a man aged 25 to 45 in good health. Material: naive CD8+ T cells sorted from blood.

The CDR3: CATSRRSGELFF. CDR3 coding DNA: TGTGCCACCAGCAGACGTTCCGGGGAGCTGTTTTTT. The chain carries TRBV15 and TRBJ2-2; no clear D gene. This CDR3 comprises 12 residues. V lost 2 bases and J 6 bases, leaving 4 bases between the germline ends. In germline, CDR1 is LNHNV, CDR2 YYDKDF (reference sequence).